This paragraph reports one T cell receptor (beta chain). Method: immunoSEQ multiplex PCR; TCRdb's copy keeps in-frame clones and lacks some. The data contain 200,000 to 250,000 clones, about 79% of them singletons. This specimen comes from a study of blood T cell repertoires in COVID-19. About the study: Collection of acute and convalescent COVID-19 samples took place in the United States, Italy and Spain. T cells, B-cell-depleted T cells, or PBMCs provided the cDNA or gDNA that served as material.

Trimming cost V 7 bases and J 6 bases; bases outside gene matches: 10. From germline, CDR1 is LNHDA and CDR2 SQIVND (reference sequence). The CDR3 length is 16 residues. The clonotype was recovered from a human donor in a cohort sampled during active COVID-19. This chain connects TRBV19 to TRBJ2-2, with 11 positions matching TRBD2. What was sequenced was peripheral blood. The CDR3 loop reads CASKAIAGGEPGELFF. DNA of the CDR3: TGTGCCAGTAAAGCGATAGCGGGAGGGGAGCCCGGGGAGCTGTTTTTT. Combining the CDR3 with reference TRBV19 and TRBJ2-2 gives the whole variable domain DGGITQSPKYLFRKEGQNVTLSCEQNLNHDAMYWYRQDPGQGLRLIYYSQIVNDFQKGDIAEGYSVSREKKESFPLTVTSAQKNPTAFYLCASKAIAGGEPGELFFGEGSRLTVL.